Listed below are T cell receptor beta chains from one sample, sequenced in a study of T cell responses to AZD1222 COVID-19 vaccine. This table comes from immunoSEQ multiplex PCR, and its TCRdb copy is limited to in-frame clones, with some not included. The sample includes 100,000 to 150,000 clones, approximately 94% seen only once; the top ten take 6.6%. This specimen was peripheral blood, taken on day 0 of AZD1222 vaccination. The receptors originated from an adult in good health. CDR3s include the opening cysteine and the closing phenylalanine or tryptophan. D genes are given only for firm matches. Clone size is not always given. Where it is, it says once, few, many or a class for expanded clones.

cdr3_nt,cdr3_aa,j_call,clone_size,v_call,d_call
TGTGCCAGCTTAGACAGGGACGAAGTCGATACGCAGTATTTT,CASLDRDEVDTQYF,TRBJ2-3,-,TRBV7-9,TRBD1
TGTGCCAGCAGCTGGGGACAGGGTAATTACGAGCAGTACTTC,CASSWGQGNYEQYF,TRBJ2-7,-,TRBV11-3,TRBD1
TGTGCCAGCAGCCCTTGGGGCAGCTACTATGGCTACACCTTC,CASSPWGSYYGYTF,TRBJ1-2,-,TRBV7-6,-
TGTGCCAGTAGTCCGTTGACTAGCGGGAGGCCCCAAGAGACCCAGTACTTC,CASSPLTSGRPQETQYF,TRBJ2-5,once,TRBV19,TRBD2
TGTGCCAGCAGCTCGCGGGACATCCGCTATGGCTACACCTTC,CASSSRDIRYGYTF,TRBJ1-2,-,TRBV11-3,-
TGTGCCAGCACCCCTGGGGGGGTCAATCGGGAAAAACTGTTTTTT,CASTPGGVNREKLFF,TRBJ1-4,once,TRBV5-5,-
TGTGCCAGCAGCTTAAATGTAAACACCATATATTTT,CASSLNVNTIYF,TRBJ1-3,-,TRBV11-2,-
TGTGCCACCAGCCCTACCCACAGTCGGGGCGGTGAGACCCAGTACTTC,CATSPTHSRGGETQYF,TRBJ2-5,-,TRBV15,-
TGTGCCACCGCCTGGGACAGAGCAGCCTACGAGCAGTACTTC,CATAWDRAAYEQYF,TRBJ2-7,-,TRBV7-8,TRBD1
TGCGCCAGCAGTATGGGGGGCTCGCATAATTCACCCCTCCACTTT,CASSMGGSHNSPLHF,TRBJ1-6,-,TRBV5-1,-
TGTGCCAGCAGTTACCCCAGGGACGCATCCTACGAGCAGTACTTC,CASSYPRDASYEQYF,TRBJ2-7,-,TRBV6-8,-
TGTGCCAGCCGCAAACGGGAGGGCCTGAACACTGAAGCTTTCTTT,CASRKREGLNTEAFF,TRBJ1-1,-,TRBV2,-
TGTGCCAGCAGTGTCGGGACTAGTGGGTACAATGAGCAGTTCTTC,CASSVGTSGYNEQFF,TRBJ2-1,-,TRBV28,TRBD2
TGTGCCTGGGGCTCCGGACAGCCGAACACTGAAGCTTTCTTT,CAWGSGQPNTEAFF,TRBJ1-1,-,TRBV30,-
TGTGCCAGCAGCCCCTACGCCACAGATACGCAGTATTTT,CASSPYATDTQYF,TRBJ2-3,once,TRBV14,-
TGTGCCAGCAGCTTAGCGGGAGGACTAGCGGGAGGGAACTACAATGAGCAGTTCTTC,CASSLAGGLAGGNYNEQFF,TRBJ2-1,-,TRBV11-3,TRBD2
TGTGCCAGCAGCCAAGGTTACGAGACCCAGTACTTC,CASSQGYETQYF,TRBJ2-5,-,TRBV3-1/TRBV3-2,-
TGTGCCAGCAGCTTAGACCCCCCCCCGATCACCGGGGAGCTGTTTTTT,CASSLDPPPITGELFF,TRBJ2-2,-,TRBV11-3,-
TGTGCCAGCAGCCTCACGTGGTCCTTCTACACAGGTGAGCAGTTCTTC,CASSLTWSFYTGEQFF,TRBJ2-1,-,TRBV3-1/TRBV3-2,-
TGTGCCAGCAGTTTAGATCAAAGGGAAGCTTTCTTT,CASSLDQREAFF,TRBJ1-1,-,TRBV28,-
TGTGCCAGCAGCTTAGGTCTCGGATGGAACAATGAGCAGTTCTTC,CASSLGLGWNNEQFF,TRBJ2-1,-,TRBV11-3,-
TGTGCCAGCAGCGTAGACTCTAATGAGAATCAGCCCCAGCATTTT,CASSVDSNENQPQHF,TRBJ1-5,-,TRBV9,-
TGTGCCAGCTCACCAGAGGCGGGAGGGCCCTACAATGAGCAGTTCTTC,CASSPEAGGPYNEQFF,TRBJ2-1,-,TRBV18,TRBD2
TGTGCCAGCAGTTACATGCAGGGGCTATCCTACGAGCAGTACTTC,CASSYMQGLSYEQYF,TRBJ2-7,-,TRBV6-5,-
TGTGCCAGCAGTTCGGGGGAGCATGGCTACACCTTC,CASSSGEHGYTF,TRBJ1-2,-,TRBV27,-
TGTGCCAGCAGCTTATACGGACGGATGGACACTGAAGCTTTCTTT,CASSLYGRMDTEAFF,TRBJ1-1,-,TRBV7-9,-
TGTGCCAGCAGCATCGGATACAAGTACAATGAGCAGTTCTTC,CASSIGYKYNEQFF,TRBJ2-1,-,TRBV9,-
TGTGCCACCAGCAGATTTGAGAGTGAAAAACTGTTTTTT,CATSRFESEKLFF,TRBJ1-4,-,TRBV15,-
TGTGCCAGCAGTTTAGGTAGCGGGAGGAATGAGCAGTTCTTC,CASSLGSGRNEQFF,TRBJ2-1,-,TRBV6-6,TRBD2
TGTGCCAGCAGTGCGGGACGGAACACTGAAGCTTTCTTT,CASSAGRNTEAFF,TRBJ1-1,-,TRBV2,-
TGTGCCAGTAGCCCTTCCGAGCTCCTGTCCCAAAGGGGCACAGATACGCAGTATTTT,CASSPSELLSQRGTDTQYF,TRBJ2-3,once,TRBV19,-
TGTGCCAGCAGTCCGGGACTAGCGGCCACCAGGCAGTTCTTC,CASSPGLAATRQFF,TRBJ2-1,-,TRBV27,TRBD2
TGTGCCAGCAGCCCGAAGGGACATACTCTCACTGAAGCTTTCTTT,CASSPKGHTLTEAFF,TRBJ1-1,-,TRBV6-6,-
TGTGCCAGCTCTGCGGGGGGCACAGATACGCAGTATTTT,CASSAGGTDTQYF,TRBJ2-3,-,TRBV7-2,TRBD2
TGTGCCATCAGTGTCTCCGGGGCCAACGTCCTGACTTTC,CAISVSGANVLTF,TRBJ2-6,-,TRBV10-3,-
TGTGCCAGCAGCCCCGCATTTACAGGGTTTAACTATGGCTACACCTTC,CASSPAFTGFNYGYTF,TRBJ1-2,-,TRBV7-2,-
TGTGCCAGCAGCGACTACAGGGAAGGATCACCCCTCCACTTT,CASSDYREGSPLHF,TRBJ1-6,-,TRBV7-9,-
TGTGCCAGCAGTGCGACTCGGTCTGGAAACACCATATATTTT,CASSATRSGNTIYF,TRBJ1-3,-,TRBV2,-
TGTGCCAGCAGCTTAGCGCTAGGAAACACCATATATTTT,CASSLALGNTIYF,TRBJ1-3,-,TRBV7-9,-
TGTGCCAGCAGTTACTCGCGGGAGGGCTACGAGCAGTACTTC,CASSYSREGYEQYF,TRBJ2-7,-,TRBV6-5,TRBD2
TGTGCCAGCAGTTACTTAAACACTGAAGCTTTCTTT,CASSYLNTEAFF,TRBJ1-1,-,TRBV6-6,-
TGCGCCAGCAGCTTACCGGGATCTGGGGCCAACGTCCTGACTTTC,CASSLPGSGANVLTF,TRBJ2-6,-,TRBV5-1,-
TGTGCCACCCTTAAGGGTGCTTTGAACACTGAAGCTTTCTTT,CATLKGALNTEAFF,TRBJ1-1,-,TRBV2,-
TGTGCCAGCAGCCAAATAGCGGGGGGCAATCAGCCCCAGCATTTT,CASSQIAGGNQPQHF,TRBJ1-5,-,TRBV6-5,-
TGTGCCAGCAACGCCGGACACAACACTGAAGCTTTCTTT,CASNAGHNTEAFF,TRBJ1-1,-,TRBV12-3/TRBV12-4,-
TGTGCCATCAGGAGGGACAGGGCCTCTGGAAACACCATATATTTT,CAIRRDRASGNTIYF,TRBJ1-3,-,TRBV10-3,TRBD1
TGTGCCAGCAGTTACTACAGCACAGATACGCAGTATTTT,CASSYYSTDTQYF,TRBJ2-3,-,TRBV6-5,-
TGTGCCAGCAGCTTCCCACGCAAGACAGGTGATAATGAAAAACTGTTTTTT,CASSFPRKTGDNEKLFF,TRBJ1-4,once,TRBV11-2,-